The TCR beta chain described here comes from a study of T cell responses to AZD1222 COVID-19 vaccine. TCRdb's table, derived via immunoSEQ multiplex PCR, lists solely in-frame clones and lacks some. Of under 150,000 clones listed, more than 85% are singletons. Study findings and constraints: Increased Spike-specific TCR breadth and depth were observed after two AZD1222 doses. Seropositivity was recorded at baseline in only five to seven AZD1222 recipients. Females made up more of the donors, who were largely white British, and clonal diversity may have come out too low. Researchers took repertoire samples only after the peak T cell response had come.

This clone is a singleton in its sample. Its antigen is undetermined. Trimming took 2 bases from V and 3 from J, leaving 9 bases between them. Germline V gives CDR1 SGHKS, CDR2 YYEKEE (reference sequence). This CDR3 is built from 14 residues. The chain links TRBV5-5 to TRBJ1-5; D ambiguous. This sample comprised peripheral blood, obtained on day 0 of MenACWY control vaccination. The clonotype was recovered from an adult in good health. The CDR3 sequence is CASSFWVYNQPQHF. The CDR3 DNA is TGTGCCAGCAGCTTTTGGGTCTACAATCAGCCCCAGCATTTT.